This T cell receptor beta chain stems from a study of response to subunit inactivated influenza vaccine. This CDR3 comprises 15 residues. Trimming left V 5 bases short and J 5 bases short, with 18 bases between. Germline V lookup: CDR1 SGHTA, CDR2 FQGTGA. TCRdb re-called the RT-PCR reads with MiXCR, one entry per CDR3 protein. The sample holds more than 600,000 distinct CDR3 sequences, about a fifth seen once. This material consisted of PBMCs from blood, taken roughly 5 days after vaccination. The sequence came from a man between 50 and 59 years old who received an inactivated influenza vaccine. The chain uses TRBV7-3 and TRBJ2-5; TRBD2 is a possible D gene (5 bases). The CDR3 loop reads CASSLGRVTMETQYF. The CDR3 DNA is TGTGCCAGCAGCCTCGGGCGGGTGACAATGGAGACCCAGTACTTC.